This T cell receptor beta chain originates from a study of CD8 T cells in Susac syndrome. Study-level background: Treatment status at blood draw for the Susac syndrome patients was therapy-naive, corticosteroids, or intravenous immunoglobulin alone.

CD8+ and CD4+ blood T cells underwent TCR beta sequencing. Purification of the CD8+ and CD4+ T cells relied on negative isolation, and TEMRA cells underwent FACS enrichment. Reverse transcription of 0.5 to 1 ug RNA was performed with random hexamers. TCRdb reprocessed the immunoSEQ multiplex PCR reads with MiXCR, giving one entry per CDR3 protein. This sample has 55,000 to 80,000 distinct CDR3 sequences, with around 93% found just once. Germline-derived CDR1 and CDR2 are DFQATT and SNEGSKA (reference sequence). This CDR3 has 16 residues. Trimming cost V 6 bases and J 3 bases; bases outside gene matches: 10.

The source of this sequence is a human donor with Susac syndrome. This chain uses TRBV20-1 with TRBJ2-5, with 13 nucleotides matching TRBD2. Material: CD4+ T cells from PBMCs. In nucleotides, the CDR3 is TGCAGTGCAAGTCCCCTACTAGCGGGGGGGGAAGAGACCCAGTACTTC. It translates to CSASPLLAGGEETQYF.